These T cell receptor beta chains were read from a single sample in a study of T cell repertoires in cytomegalovirus infection. Via MiXCR, TCRdb re-called the reads, giving one row per CDR3 protein. Of around 530,000 distinct CDR3 sequences listed, about 30% are singletons. The specimen sequenced was PBMCs. These receptors came from a human donor in good health (CMV status not recorded). Some clones in this sample may be carry-over from other donors' samples. CDR3s include the opening cysteine and the closing phenylalanine or tryptophan. The D gene is left open where the match is weak. Clone size appears in some rows only: once, few, many, or a class for an expanded clone.

>TRBV6-1|few|.|TRBJ2-7
CASSTTSGYPYEQYF
TGTGCCAGCAGTACCACCAGCGGATACCCCTACGAGCAGTACTTC
>TRBV7-9|many|.|TRBJ2-1
CASSLLNEQFF
TGTGCCAGCAGCCTCCTGAATGAGCAGTTCTTC
>TRBV7-8|few|.|TRBJ1-6
CASSLGAVNSPLHF
TGTGCCAGCAGCTTAGGGGCGGTTAATTCACCCCTCCACTTT
>TRBV28|few|.|TRBJ2-7
CASRPRGAYEQYF
TGTGCCAGCAGACCGAGAGGGGCCTACGAGCAGTACTTC
>TRBV19|few|.|TRBJ1-2
CASSGTVQSLYGYTF
TGTGCCAGTAGCGGTACAGTCCAATCCCTCTATGGCTACACCTTC
>TRBV20-1|.|TRBD1|TRBJ2-7
CSAREWTGGAYEQYF
TGCAGTGCTAGAGAATGGACAGGGGGAGCCTACGAGCAGTACTTC
>TRBV9|.|TRBD1|TRBJ1-2
CASSGEGQPRASYGYTF
TGTGCCAGCAGCGGTGAGGGACAGCCCCGCGCCTCCTATGGCTACACCTTC
>TRBV7-8|many|.|TRBJ2-3
CASSWGADTDTQYF
TGTGCCAGCAGCTGGGGGGCAGACACAGATACGCAGTATTTT
>TRBV20-1|few|.|TRBJ2-1
CSARDRFGNEQFF
TGCAGTGCTAGAGATAGATTTGGAAATGAGCAGTTCTTC
>TRBV5-4|.|.|TRBJ2-7
CASSLHPGYEQYF
TGTGCCAGCAGCTTGCATCCGGGTTACGAGCAGTACTTC
>TRBV7-3|.|.|TRBJ1-3
CASSLPGVSGNTIYF
TGTGCCAGCAGCTTACCGGGCGTCTCTGGAAACACCATATATTTT
>TRBV12-3/TRBV12-4|few|TRBD1|TRBJ2-1
CASSLGGGTGGTFNEQFF
TGTGCCAGCAGTTTGGGGGGCGGGACAGGGGGAACTTTCAATGAGCAGTTCTTC
>TRBV12-3/TRBV12-4|.|TRBD1|TRBJ1-2
CASSLGQAVYGYTF
TGTGCCAGCAGTCTCGGACAGGCCGTTTATGGCTACACCTTC
>TRBV10-3|.|.|TRBJ2-3
CAISESQRASESTDTQYF
TGTGCCATCAGTGAGTCCCAGAGGGCTAGCGAGAGCACAGATACGCAGTATTTT
>TRBV12-3/TRBV12-4|many|.|TRBJ2-2
CASSSLRTGELFF
TGTGCCAGCAGTTCGCTGCGTACCGGGGAGCTGTTTTTT
>TRBV6-6|few|TRBD1|TRBJ2-1
CASRPDRVGYEQFF
TGTGCCAGCAGACCCGACAGGGTGGGGTATGAGCAGTTCTTC
>TRBV7-2|.|.|TRBJ2-5
CASKEGRETQYF
TGTGCCAGCAAGGAGGGCCGAGAGACCCAGTACTTC
>TRBV19|many|.|TRBJ1-5
CASSISNQPQHF
TGTGCCAGTAGTATATCAAATCAGCCCCAGCATTTT
>TRBV7-9|few|.|TRBJ2-3
CASTVSEDTQYF
TGTGCCAGCACCGTCTCCGAAGATACGCAGTATTTT
>TRBV7-8|few|.|TRBJ1-6
CASSNRVNDSPLHF
TGTGCCAGCAGCAACAGGGTTAATGATTCACCCCTCCACTTT
>TRBV4-1|once|.|TRBJ2-1
CASSQAVDWYNEQFF
TGCGCCAGCAGCCAAGCCGTGGACTGGTACAATGAGCAGTTCTTC
>TRBV12-3/TRBV12-4|.|TRBD1|TRBJ2-1
CASSSLLQGSSYNEQFF
TGTGCCAGCAGTTCACTACTACAGGGGAGCTCCTACAATGAGCAGTTCTTC
>TRBV7-2|.|.|TRBJ2-1
CASSWTGPANEQFF
TGTGCCAGCAGCTGGACGGGGCCTGCCAATGAGCAGTTCTTC
>TRBV28|many|TRBD2|TRBJ2-4
CASSPTTSGRALAKNIQYF
TGTGCCAGCAGCCCAACGACTAGCGGGAGGGCCCTAGCCAAAAACATTCAGTACTTC
>TRBV12-3/TRBV12-4|few|TRBD2|TRBJ2-5
CASSFAGGRETQYF
TGTGCCAGCAGTTTTGCGGGAGGGAGAGAGACCCAGTACTTC
>TRBV9|.|.|TRBJ1-2
CASSVDSFGGYTF
TGTGCCAGCAGCGTAGACTCCTTCGGGGGCTACACCTTC
>TRBV27|.|.|TRBJ2-1
CASRPSTSSYNEQFF
TGTGCCAGCAGACCAAGCACGAGCTCCTACAATGAGCAGTTCTTC
>TRBV4-1|once|.|TRBJ1-3
CASSPAGVSGNTIYF
TGCGCCAGCAGCCCAGCAGGGGTCTCTGGAAACACCATATATTTT
>TRBV20-1|few|TRBD1|TRBJ2-7
CSARDWTGSYEQYF
TGCAGTGCTAGAGATTGGACAGGCTCCTACGAGCAGTACTTC